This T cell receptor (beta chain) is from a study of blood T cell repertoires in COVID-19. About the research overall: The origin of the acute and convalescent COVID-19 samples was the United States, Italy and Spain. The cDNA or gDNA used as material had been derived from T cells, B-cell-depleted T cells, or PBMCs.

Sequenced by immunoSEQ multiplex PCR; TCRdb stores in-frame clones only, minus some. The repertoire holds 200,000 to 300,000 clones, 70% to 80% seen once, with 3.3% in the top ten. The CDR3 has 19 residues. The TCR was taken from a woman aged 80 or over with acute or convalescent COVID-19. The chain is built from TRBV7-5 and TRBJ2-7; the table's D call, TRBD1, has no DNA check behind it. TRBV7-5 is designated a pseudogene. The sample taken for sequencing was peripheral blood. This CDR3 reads CVRSLGGRVGHRELYEQYF. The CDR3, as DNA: TGTGTCAGAAGCTTAGGTGGCAGGGTTGGCCACCGCGAGCTTTACGAGCAGTACTTC.